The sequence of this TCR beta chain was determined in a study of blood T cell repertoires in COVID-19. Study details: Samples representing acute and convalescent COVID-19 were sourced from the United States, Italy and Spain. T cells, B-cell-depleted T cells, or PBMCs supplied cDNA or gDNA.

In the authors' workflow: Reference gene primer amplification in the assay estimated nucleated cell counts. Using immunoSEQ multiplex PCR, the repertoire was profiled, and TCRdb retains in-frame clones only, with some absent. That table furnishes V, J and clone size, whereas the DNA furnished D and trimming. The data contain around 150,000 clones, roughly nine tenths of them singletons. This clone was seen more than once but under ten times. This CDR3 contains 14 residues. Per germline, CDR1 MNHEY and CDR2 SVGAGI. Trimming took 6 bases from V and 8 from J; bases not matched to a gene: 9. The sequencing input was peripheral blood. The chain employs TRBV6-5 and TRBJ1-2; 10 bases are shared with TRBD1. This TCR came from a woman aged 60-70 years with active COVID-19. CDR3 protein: CASSPDRGAKGYTF. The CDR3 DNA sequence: TGTGCCAGCAGCCCGGACAGGGGGGCAAAAGGCTACACCTTC.